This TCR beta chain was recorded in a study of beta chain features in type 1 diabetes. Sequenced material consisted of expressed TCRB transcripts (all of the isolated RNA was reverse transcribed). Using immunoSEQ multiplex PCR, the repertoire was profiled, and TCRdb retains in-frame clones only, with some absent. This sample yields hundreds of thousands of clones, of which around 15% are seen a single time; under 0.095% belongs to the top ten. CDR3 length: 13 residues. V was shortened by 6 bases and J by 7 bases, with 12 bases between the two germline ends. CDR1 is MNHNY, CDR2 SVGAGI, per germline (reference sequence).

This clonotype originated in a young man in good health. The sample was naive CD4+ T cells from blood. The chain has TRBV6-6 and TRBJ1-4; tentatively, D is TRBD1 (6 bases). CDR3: CASSRTGFEKLFF. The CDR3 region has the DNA TGTGCCAGCAGCCGTACAGGGTTTGAAAAACTGTTTTTT.